This T cell receptor beta chain originates from a study of CD8 T cells in Susac syndrome. After extraction with the RNeasy kit, roughly 0.45 to 1 ug of the RNA was reverse transcribed using random hexamers. Multiplex immunoSEQ PCR targeted 54 Vbeta and 13 Jbeta TCR beta segments. TCRdb itself ran the immunoSEQ multiplex PCR reads through MiXCR, one entry per CDR3 protein. Of approximately 230,000 distinct CDR3 sequences listed, 93% are singletons. V was shortened by 2 bases and J by 4 bases, with 17 bases between the two germline ends. CDR1 is GTSNPN and CDR2 is SVGIG in the germline V gene (reference sequence). CDR3 length equals 15 residues.

What was sequenced was CD4+ T cells from PBMCs. This TCR derives from a human donor with multiple sclerosis. This chain joins TRBV30 and TRBJ1-2, with D tentatively TRBD1 (5 bases). The CDR3 sequence: CAWSRRGTQGYGYTF. DNA of the CDR3: TGTGCCTGGAGTCGACGTGGGACGCAGGGCTATGGCTACACCTTC.